The entry that follows covers one TCR beta chain sequence. The data derive from a study of regulatory T cells in long-lasting Graves disease. Study as a whole: Disease was considered persistent Graves' disease after over 5 years of antithyroid drugs (with positive TSH receptor antibodies).

The time point is: persistent/refractory GD, antithyroid drugs over 5 years with positive TRAb. Researchers made the TCR library from RNA that was extracted from PBMCs. Enrollment of patients was through an endocrinology department in Xi'an, China. Construction of TCR beta libraries relied on iRepertoire HTBI primers and on Arm-PCR targeting CDR3 regions. TCRdb itself ran the multiplex PCR reads through MiXCR, one entry per CDR3 protein. The data show some 430,000 distinct CDR3 sequences, around a fifth seen once. The CDR3 is 13 residues long. Trimming removed 3 bases at V and 3 bases at J, with 6 bases between. Germline CDR1 is LNHDA and CDR2 is SQIVND (reference sequence).

The sequence was collected from a female donor with Graves disease. The material sequenced was peripheral blood mononuclear cells (PBMCs), taken when the disease was refractory, from a patient treated with antithyroid drugs. The J gene is TRBJ1-5, the V gene TRBV19; D possibly corresponds to TRBD1 (5 bases). CDR3 residues: CASSMGLNQPQHF. CDR3 DNA: TGTGCCAGTAGTATGGGGCTCAATCAGCCCCAGCATTTT.